The 21 T cell receptor beta chains listed next were all sequenced from one sample in a study of cytomegalovirus exposure and HLA in healthy donors. PCR employed 60 Vbeta and 13 Jbeta primers. Clones were sequenced by immunoSEQ multiplex PCR, and TCRdb holds only the in-frame ones, with some missing. The sample has around 180,000 clones; roughly four fifths are singletons. Sequencing was done on a sample of PBMCs. These receptors came from a man aged 18 to 35 in good health and CMV-seronegative.

The chain combines TRBV19 with TRBJ1-4; TRBD1 is a possible D gene (5 bases). The CDR3 totals 15 residues. From germline, CDR1 is LNHDA and CDR2 SQIVND (reference sequence). V was shortened by 5 bases and J by 5 bases, with 15 bases between the two germline ends. The CDR3 loop is CASSRLTAFNEKLFF. Written as DNA, the CDR3 is TGTGCCAGTAGTCGTCTGACAGCCTTCAATGAAAAACTGTTTTTT. Filled out from reference TRBV19 and TRBJ1-4, the complete variable domain reads DGGITQSPKYLFRKEGQNVTLSCEQNLNHDAMYWYRQDPGQGLRLIYYSQIVNDFQKGDIAEGYSVSREKKESFPLTVTSAQKNPTAFYLCASSRLTAFNEKLFFGSGTQLSVL.

The gene calls are TRBV28 and TRBJ2-7; D is perhaps TRBD1 (5 bases). CDR1 and CDR2 (germline): MDHEN, SYDVKM. The CDR3 runs 12 residues. Trimming cost V 3 bases and J 6 bases, with 9 bases left between them. The CDR3 loop is CASSLTAGEQYF. CDR3 bases: TGTGCCAGCAGTTTGACAGCAGGCGAGCAGTACTTC.

The chain carries TRBV5-6 and TRBJ1-5; no clear D. Looked up from germline, CDR1 is SGHDT and CDR2 is YYEEEE. Trimming pared 0 bases from V and 7 bases from J, leaving 11 bases between. The CDR3 is 14 residues long. Here the CDR3 reads CASSLGEGTQPQHF. In nucleotides, the CDR3 is TGTGCCAGCAGCTTGGGGGAGGGTACGCAGCCCCAGCATTTT.

The V and J genes are TRBV10-3 and TRBJ2-1; 11 positions agree with TRBD2. The CDR3 covers 14 residues. Trimming took 10 bases from V and 7 from J; bases not matched to a gene: 9. Looked up from germline, CDR1 is ENHRY and CDR2 is SYGVKD. CDR3 loop: CATNSGGAGNEQFF. CDR3 sequence (DNA): TGTGCCACCAATAGCGGGGGGGCGGGAAATGAGCAGTTCTTC.

The J gene is TRBJ1-1, the V gene TRBV5-8; no clear D. CDR1 and CDR2 from the germline V gene are SGHTS and YDEGEE. Deletions cut 4 bases from V and 6 bases from J, with 10 bases between. This CDR3 comprises 12 residues. The CDR3 is CASSPGEPEAFF. The CDR3, as DNA: TGTGCCAGCAGCCCTGGGGAGCCTGAAGCTTTCTTT.

CDR3 residues: CASNRLLTQETQYF. The CDR3 nucleotides are TGTGCCAGCAACCGACTCTTAACCCAAGAGACCCAGTACTTC. V gene TRBV2 combines with J gene TRBJ2-5; D is ambiguous. CDR3 length: 14 residues. CDR1 is SNHLY and CDR2 is FYNNEI in the germline V gene. Trimming left V 7 bases short and J 1 base short, with 13 bases between.

The V and J genes are TRBV10-3 and TRBJ2-7; TRBD1 matches 9 bases. The CDR3 sequence is 12 residues long. J lost 5 bases, V lost 8 bases, and 4 bases had no gene match. Germline values: CDR1 ENHRY, CDR2 SYGVKD. In nucleotides, the CDR3 is TGTGCCATCGGGACAGGGCTCCACGAGCAGTACTTC. As protein: CAIGTGLHEQYF.

This sequence joins TRBV6-5 and TRBJ1-1; 10 positions agree with TRBD1. This CDR3 contains 14 residues. With 5 bases clipped from V and 3 bases from J, the junction kept 3 bases outside the gene matches. The germline gives CDR1 MNHEY, CDR2 SVGAGI. CDR3 in DNA: TGTGCCAGCAGTCGGGACAGGGGAGACACTGAAGCTTTCTTT. As protein: CASSRDRGDTEAFF.

V gene TRBV14 combines with J gene TRBJ1-1; no clear D gene. Germline V CDR1 and CDR2: SGHDN, FVKESK. CDR3 length: 15 residues. Trimming took off 1 base at V and 1 base at J, with 10 bases between the two ends. CDR3 DNA: TGTGCCAGCAGCCAAGGGCTGTACAGGAACACTGAAGCTTTCTTT. It specifies CASSQGLYRNTEAFF. The full variable domain, completed using reference TRBV14 and TRBJ1-1, is EAGVTQFPSHSVIEKGQTVTLRCDPISGHDNLYWYRRVMGKEIKFLLHFVKESKQDESGMPNNRFLAERTGGTYSTLKVQPAELEDSGVYFCASSQGLYRNTEAFFGQGTRLTVV.

The rearrangement uses TRBV25-1 and TRBJ1-1; possible D gene TRBD1, 5 bases. The V and J ends lost 8 bases and 1 base respectively, with 11 bases between them. The CDR3 consists of 13 residues. Germline CDR1 is MGHDK and CDR2 is SYGVNS. The chain's CDR3 is CASLDRTNTEAFF. In DNA form, the CDR3 reads TGTGCCAGCCTAGACAGAACGAACACTGAAGCTTTCTTT. The complete variable domain, with remaining parts taken from reference TRBV25-1 and TRBJ1-1, reads EADIYQTPRYLVIGTGKKITLECSQTMGHDKMYWYQQDPGMELHLIHYSYGVNSTEKGDLSSESTVSRIRTEHFPLTLESARPSHTSQYLCASLDRTNTEAFFGQGTRLTVV.

This chain links TRBV19 with TRBJ2-7; a possible D gene is TRBD2 (6 bases). The CDR3 is 13 amino acids. Germline V gives CDR1 LNHDA, CDR2 SQIVND (reference sequence). V gave up 5 bases and J gave up 5 bases, with 13 bases separating them. CDR3 sequence: CASSASGSNEQYF. The CDR3 coding sequence is TGTGCCAGTAGTGCGTCCGGGAGTAACGAGCAGTACTTC.

V gene TRBV7-3 combines with J gene TRBJ2-1, with 9 bases lining up with TRBD1. Germline trimming cut 5 bases from V and 7 bases from J; bases unmatched to any gene: 3. The CDR3 extends over 13 amino acids. Germline CDR1 and CDR2: SGHTA and FQGTGA. Here the CDR3 DNA reads TGTGCCAGCAGCCAGGGGACAGGGAATGAGCAGTTCTTC. Residues: CASSQGTGNEQFF.

The CDR3, as DNA: TGTGCCAGTAGTACCGACTATGGACAGTATGGCTACACCTTC. Protein sequence: CASSTDYGQYGYTF. V and J are TRBV19 and TRBJ1-2, with D perhaps matching TRBD1 (6 bases). This CDR3 is 14 amino acids long. Trimming pared 4 bases from V and 5 bases from J, leaving 14 bases between. The germline V gene encodes CDR1 LNHDA and CDR2 SQIVND (reference sequence).

The chain joins TRBV18 to TRBJ2-3, with no clear D. Germline V gene data show CDR1 as KGHSH and CDR2 as LQKENI. V lost 3 bases to trimming and J lost 4 bases, with 5 bases between them. The CDR3 sequence is 12 residues long. In DNA form, the CDR3 reads TGTGCCAGCTCACCGAGCTCAGATACGCAGTATTTT. This gives the protein CASSPSSDTQYF.

This clone came up a few times. This sequence joins TRBV11-3 and TRBJ2-1; 7 bases map to TRBD2. Germline assignment: CDR1 SGHNT and CDR2 YENEEA. This CDR3 is 13 amino acids long. Trimming removed 4 bases from V and 12 bases from J; junction bases left unmatched: 9. The chain's CDR3 is CASSWGSGFVQFF. In nucleotides, the CDR3 is TGTGCCAGCAGCTGGGGTAGCGGGTTCGTGCAGTTCTTC.

This chain uses TRBV25-1 with TRBJ1-4, with D hard to call. Germline V CDR1 and CDR2: MGHDK, SYGVNS. The CDR3 runs to 14 residues. V dropped 3 bases and J dropped 0 bases, with 5 bases sitting between them. The CDR3 sequence: CASSEAATNEKLFF. The CDR3 DNA reads as TGTGCCAGCAGTGAGGCTGCAACTAATGAAAAACTGTTTTTT.

This rearrangement joins TRBV30 to TRBJ1-5; 7 bases are a match to TRBD1. The CDR3 spans 17 residues. V dropped 2 bases and J dropped 0; count of bases not matched to a gene: 10. The germline gives CDR1 GTSNPN, CDR2 SVGIG (reference sequence). The CDR3 loop reads CAWSLRQGRGSNQPQHF. The CDR3 DNA is TGTGCCTGGAGTTTAAGACAGGGAAGAGGTAGCAATCAGCCCCAGCATTTT.

The chain recombines TRBV29-1 with TRBJ2-2; D remains ambiguous. In germline, CDR1 is SQVTM, CDR2 ANQGSEA. This CDR3 has 12 residues. Trimming removed 6 bases from V and 1 base from J, with 6 bases in between. CDR3 DNA sequence: TGCAGCGTGTCCAGGAACACCGGGGAGCTGTTTTTT. Its translation is CSVSRNTGELFF.

The sample holds one count of this clone. The rearrangement links TRBV7-6 to TRBJ2-2; 15 bases agree with TRBD2. J gave up 6 bases and V 5 bases, and 7 bases lay outside the gene matches. This CDR3 has 17 residues. Per germline, CDR1 SGHVS and CDR2 FNYEAQ. CDR3 in DNA: TGTGCCAGCAGCACCTGGACTAGCGGGAGGGTCCCCGGGGAGCTGTTTTTT. It encodes CASSTWTSGRVPGELFF.

The chain is built from TRBV5-1 and TRBJ2-5; 11 nucleotides agree with TRBD2. This CDR3 is built from 16 residues. With V trimmed by 3 bases and J by 5 bases, 9 bases remained unmatched. Germline-derived CDR1 and CDR2 are SGHRS and YFSETQ. The CDR3 region has the DNA TGCGCCAGCAGCTGGGGACTAGCGGTAGGATGGGAGACCCAGTACTTC. Protein sequence: CASSWGLAVGWETQYF.

The sample holds one count of this clone. The chain combines TRBV4-3 with TRBJ2-4; 8 positions agree with TRBD2. CDR3 size: 16 residues. J gave up 2 bases and V 11 bases, and 14 bases lay outside the gene matches. From germline, CDR1 is LGHNA and CDR2 YSLEER. The CDR3 sequence is CARLKSSGWTKNIQYF. The CDR3 coding sequence is TGCGCCCGCCTAAAGTCTAGCGGGTGGACCAAAAACATTCAGTACTTC.